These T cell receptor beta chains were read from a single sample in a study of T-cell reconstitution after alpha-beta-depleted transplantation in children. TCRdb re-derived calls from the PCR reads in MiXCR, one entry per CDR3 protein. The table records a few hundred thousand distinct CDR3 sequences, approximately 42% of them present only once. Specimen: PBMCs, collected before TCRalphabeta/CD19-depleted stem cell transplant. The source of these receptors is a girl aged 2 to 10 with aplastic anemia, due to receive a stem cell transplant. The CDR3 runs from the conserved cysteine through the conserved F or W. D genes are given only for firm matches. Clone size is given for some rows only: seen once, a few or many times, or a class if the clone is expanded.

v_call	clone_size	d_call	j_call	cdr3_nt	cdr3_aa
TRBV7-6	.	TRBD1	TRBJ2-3	TGTGCCAGCAGCTTGGAGACAGGGGGCCACGCAGATACGCAGTATTTT	CASSLETGGHADTQYF
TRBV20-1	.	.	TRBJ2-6	TGCAGTGCTAGAGGTTCTCCTGGGGCCAACGTCCTGACTTTC	CSARGSPGANVLTF
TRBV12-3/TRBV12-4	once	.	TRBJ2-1	TGTGCCAGCGGGAGTATTGAGCAGTTCTTC	CASGSIEQFF
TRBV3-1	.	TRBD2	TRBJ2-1	TGTGCCAGCAGCATTCGGACTAGCGGAACCTACAATGAGCAGTTCTTC	CASSIRTSGTYNEQFF
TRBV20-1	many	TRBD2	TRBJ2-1	TGCAGTGCTAGACGACGACTAGCGGGAGTAAGGGATGAGCAGTTCTTC	CSARRRLAGVRDEQFF
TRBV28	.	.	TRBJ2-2	TGTGCCAGCAGAACAAGGGCCGGGGAGCTGTTTTTT	CASRTRAGELFF
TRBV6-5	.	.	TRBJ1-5	TGTGCCAGCAGTTACTCAGGAGCAAGCAATCAGCCCCAGCATTTT	CASSYSGASNQPQHF
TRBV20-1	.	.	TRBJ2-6	TGCAGTGTCATAGAGAGCTCTGGGGCCAACGTCCTGACTTTC	CSVIESSGANVLTF
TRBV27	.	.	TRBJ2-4	TGTGCCAGCAGTGCCGACAGGACCATAGCCAAAAACATTCAGTACTTC	CASSADRTIAKNIQYF
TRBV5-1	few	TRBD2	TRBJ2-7	TGCGCCAGCAGCTTGCGGACTAGCGGGAGTCACGAGCAGTACTTC	CASSLRTSGSHEQYF
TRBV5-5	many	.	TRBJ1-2	TGTGCCAGCAGCCCCCTGGTGATGGATGGCTACACCTTC	CASSPLVMDGYTF
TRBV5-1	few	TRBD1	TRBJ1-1	TGCGCCAGCAGCTGGGGGACAGGGAACCCGAACACTGAAGCTTTCTTT	CASSWGTGNPNTEAFF
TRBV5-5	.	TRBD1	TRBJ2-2	TGTGCCAGCAGCAGGACAGGGATTGACACCGGGGAGCTGTTTTTT	CASSRTGIDTGELFF
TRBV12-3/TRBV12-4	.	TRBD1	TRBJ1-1	TGTGCCAGCAGTTTAGGGGGAGGGGGCAATGGAGCTTTCTTT	CASSLGGGGNGAFF
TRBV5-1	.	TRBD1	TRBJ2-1	TGCGCCAGCAGCCGGGGACAGGGGCACTACAATGAGCAGTTCTTC	CASSRGQGHYNEQFF
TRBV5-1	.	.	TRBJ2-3	TGCGCCAGCAGCAACAGACTCTCCTCACGCACGCAGTATTTT	CASSNRLSSRTQYF
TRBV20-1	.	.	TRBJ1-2	TGCAGTGTTACTACGGGGCAGGGGTTGTGGACCTATGGCTACACCTTC	CSVTTGQGLWTYGYTF
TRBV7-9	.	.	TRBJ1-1	TGTGCCAGCAGCTTAAGGACACAGAACACTGAAGCTTTCTTT	CASSLRTQNTEAFF
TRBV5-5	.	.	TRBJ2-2	TGTGCCAGCAGCTCCCGGCGTTTGGACACCGGGGAGCTGTTTTTT	CASSSRRLDTGELFF
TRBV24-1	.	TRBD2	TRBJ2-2	TGTGCCACCAGTGAGGCGGGACTAGCGGGGCTCCACACCGGGGAGCTGTTTTTT	CATSEAGLAGLHTGELFF
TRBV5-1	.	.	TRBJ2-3	TGCGCCAGCAGCTTGGGAGGAGGGCCTTGGGCAGATACGCAGTATTTT	CASSLGGGPWADTQYF
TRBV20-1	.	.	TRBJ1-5	TGCAGTGCTAGTGTCCGGGGAATTAGCAATCAGCCCCAGCATTTT	CSASVRGISNQPQHF
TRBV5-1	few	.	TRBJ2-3	TGCGCCAGCAGCTTGGTTGGGAGACGGAGCACAGATACGCAGTATTTT	CASSLVGRRSTDTQYF
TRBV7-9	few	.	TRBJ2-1	TGTGCCAGCAGTATAATTGAGGATGCTGAGCAGTTCTTC	CASSIIEDAEQFF
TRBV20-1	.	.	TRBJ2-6	TGCAGTGGGCGAGATACCGGGGCCAACGTCCTGACTTTC	CSGRDTGANVLTF
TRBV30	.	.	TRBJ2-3	TGTGCCTGGAGTGGGATGGGCACAGATACGCAGTATTTT	CAWSGMGTDTQYF
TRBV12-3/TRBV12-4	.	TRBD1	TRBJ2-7	TGTGCCAGCAGTTCACCGGACAGGGTGGACGAGCAGTACTTC	CASSSPDRVDEQYF
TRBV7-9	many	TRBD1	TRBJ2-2	TGTGCCAGCAGCTTACAGACAGGGCGGACCGGGGAGCTGTTTTTT	CASSLQTGRTGELFF
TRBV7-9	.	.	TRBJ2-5	TGTGCCAGCAGCTCGTCTCCGGACCCGGAGACCCAGTACTTC	CASSSSPDPETQYF
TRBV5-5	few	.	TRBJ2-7	TGTGCCAGCAGCTTGTCGATCAGGGTAGGCTCCTACGAGCAGTACTTC	CASSLSIRVGSYEQYF
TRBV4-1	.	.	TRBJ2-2	TGCGCCAGCAGCCAAGTCACGGACGGGGCCACCGGGGAGCTGTTTTTT	CASSQVTDGATGELFF
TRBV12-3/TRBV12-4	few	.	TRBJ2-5	TGTGCCAGCGGGTCCCAGGGGCCCCAAGAGACCCAGTACTTC	CASGSQGPQETQYF
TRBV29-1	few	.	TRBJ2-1	TGCAGCGCTGGAGTAGCCGGGCGCGAGCAGTTCTTC	CSAGVAGREQFF
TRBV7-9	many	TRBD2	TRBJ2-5	TGTGCCAGCAGCTCGAGAACTAGCGTAGAGACCCAGTACTTC	CASSSRTSVETQYF
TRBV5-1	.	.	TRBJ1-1	TGCGCCAGCAGCTTGGCCGGTGGGGGAGGGGGGGCCACTGAAGCTTTCTTT	CASSLAGGGGGATEAFF
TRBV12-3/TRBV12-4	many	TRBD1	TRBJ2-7	TGTGCCAGCAGTCCATCCGGGACAGGGCGCTACGAGCAGTACTTC	CASSPSGTGRYEQYF
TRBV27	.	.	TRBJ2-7	TGTGCCAGCAGTTTATACCAGACAGACTACGAGCAGTACTTC	CASSLYQTDYEQYF
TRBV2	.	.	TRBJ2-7	TGTGCCAGCAGTGTAAAAGACGAGCAGTACTTC	CASSVKDEQYF
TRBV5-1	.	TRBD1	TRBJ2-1	TGCGCCAGCAGCCCCCGGGACAGGGTCCACAATGAGCAGTTCTTC	CASSPRDRVHNEQFF
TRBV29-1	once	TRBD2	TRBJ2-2	TGCAGCGTCCCAGGTGGCGGCGCGGGAGGTCTCGCCGGGGAGCTGTTTTTT	CSVPGGGAGGLAGELFF
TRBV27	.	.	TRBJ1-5	TGTGCCAGCAGTTTGAAACAGGTCAATCAGCCCCAGCATTTT	CASSLKQVNQPQHF
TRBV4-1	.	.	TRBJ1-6	TGCGCCAGCAGCCAAGAGGGCTGGGTCCGCTCACCCCTCCACTTT	CASSQEGWVRSPLHF
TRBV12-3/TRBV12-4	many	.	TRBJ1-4	TGTGCCAGCAGTTTAGCCGACAGGCCGTCTGAAAAACTGTTTTTT	CASSLADRPSEKLFF
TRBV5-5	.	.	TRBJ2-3	TGTGCCAGCAGCTTTTCCCAGGGAGGTACAGATACGCAGTATTTT	CASSFSQGGTDTQYF
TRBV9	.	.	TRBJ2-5	TGTGCCAGCAGCGTAGCTGGGCCGGGGGAGACCCAGTACTTC	CASSVAGPGETQYF
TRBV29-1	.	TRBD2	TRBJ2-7	TGCAGCGTTGGTGGGGGGGGGCTAGCGGGTGCCTACGAGCAGTACTTC	CSVGGGGLAGAYEQYF
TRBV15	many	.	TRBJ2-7	TGTGCCACCAGCCACGAAAGGGCGGGAGAGCAGTACTTC	CATSHERAGEQYF
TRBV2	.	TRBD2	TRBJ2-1	TGTGCCAGCAGTGAACTAGCGGGAGGGGTACATGAGCAGTTCTTC	CASSELAGGVHEQFF